This T cell receptor beta chain was obtained from a study of cytomegalovirus exposure and HLA in healthy donors. Overall study: Among the roughly 380 donors who were genotyped, about 80% fell in the genetic ancestry cluster that is associated with self-reported Caucasian donors.

Of note for this clone: Its antigen is still unknown.

CDR1 and CDR2 (germline): MNHEY, SVGAGI. The junction had 3 bases not matched to a gene; V was cut back by 0 bases and J by 7 bases. This CDR3 contains 14 residues. Points from the study as a whole: Researchers counted roughly 150 TCR beta chains as cytomegalovirus-associated. Presence/absence analyses took donor sequencing depth as roughly uniform.

The PCR made use of 60 Vbeta and 13 Jbeta primers. Clones were read by immunoSEQ multiplex PCR, and TCRdb kept only the in-frame ones, dropping some. The data hold around 91,000 clones, with about 89% observed a single time. The receptor's source is a young man in good health and CMV-seropositive. The J gene is TRBJ1-5, the V gene TRBV6-5; TRBD1 aligns across 7 bases. The sequencing sample was made of PBMCs. The CDR3 sequence: CASSYSTGRQPQHF. As DNA, the CDR3 is TGTGCCAGCAGTTACTCGACAGGGAGGCAGCCCCAGCATTTT.